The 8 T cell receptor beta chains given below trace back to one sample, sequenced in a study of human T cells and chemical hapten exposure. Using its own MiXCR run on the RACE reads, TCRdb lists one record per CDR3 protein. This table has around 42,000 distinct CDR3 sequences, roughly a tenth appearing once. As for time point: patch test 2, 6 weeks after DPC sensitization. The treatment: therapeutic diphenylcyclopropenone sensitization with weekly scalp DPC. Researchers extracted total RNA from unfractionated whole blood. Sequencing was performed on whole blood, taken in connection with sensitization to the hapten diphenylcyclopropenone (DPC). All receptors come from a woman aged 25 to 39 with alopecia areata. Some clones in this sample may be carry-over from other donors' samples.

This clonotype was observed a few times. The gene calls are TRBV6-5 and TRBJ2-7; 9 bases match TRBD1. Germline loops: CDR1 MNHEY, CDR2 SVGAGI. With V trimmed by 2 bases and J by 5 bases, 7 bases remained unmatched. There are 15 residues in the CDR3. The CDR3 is CASSYPGQGANEQYF. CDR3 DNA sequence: TGTGCCAGCAGTTACCCGGGACAGGGAGCCAACGAGCAGTACTTC.

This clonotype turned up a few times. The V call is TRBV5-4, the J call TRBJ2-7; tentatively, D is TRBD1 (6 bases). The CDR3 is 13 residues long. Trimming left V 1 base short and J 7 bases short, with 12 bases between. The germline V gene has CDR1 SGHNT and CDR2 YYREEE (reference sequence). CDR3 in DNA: TGTGCCAGCAGCTTGTTTCAGGGGCAGGAGCAGTACTTC. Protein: CASSLFQGQEQYF.

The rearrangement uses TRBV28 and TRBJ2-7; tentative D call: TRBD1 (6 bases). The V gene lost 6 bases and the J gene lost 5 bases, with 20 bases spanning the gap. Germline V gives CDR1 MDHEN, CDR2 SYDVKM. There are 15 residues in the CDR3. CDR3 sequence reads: CASSPQWGRFNEQYF. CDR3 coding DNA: TGTGCCAGCAGCCCTCAATGGGGGCGGTTTAACGAGCAGTACTTC.

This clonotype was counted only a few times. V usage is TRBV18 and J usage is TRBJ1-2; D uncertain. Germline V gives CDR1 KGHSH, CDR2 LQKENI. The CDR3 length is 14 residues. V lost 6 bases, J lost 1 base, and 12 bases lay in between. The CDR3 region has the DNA TGTGCCAGCTCCATGGACGGTATTAACTATGGCTACACCTTC. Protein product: CASSMDGINYGYTF. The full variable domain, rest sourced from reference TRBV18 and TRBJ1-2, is NAGVMQNPRHLVRRRGQEARLRCSPMKGHSHVYWYRQLPEEGLKFMVYLQKENIIDESGMPKERFSAEFPKEGPSILRIQQVVRGDSAAYFCASSMDGINYGYTFGSGTRLTVV.

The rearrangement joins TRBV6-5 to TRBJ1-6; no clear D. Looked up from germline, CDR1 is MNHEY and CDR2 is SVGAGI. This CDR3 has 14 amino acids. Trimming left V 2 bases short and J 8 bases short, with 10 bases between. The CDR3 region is CASSYGLGDSPLHF. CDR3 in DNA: TGTGCCAGCAGTTACGGCCTAGGAGATTCACCCCTCCACTTT.

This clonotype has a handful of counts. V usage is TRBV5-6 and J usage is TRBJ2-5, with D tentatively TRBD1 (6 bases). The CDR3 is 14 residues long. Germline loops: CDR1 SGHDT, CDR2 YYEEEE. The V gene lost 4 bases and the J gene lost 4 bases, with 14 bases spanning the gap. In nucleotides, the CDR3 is TGTGCCAGCAGCCAGGGGATGCGAGGAGAGACCCAGTACTTC. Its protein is CASSQGMRGETQYF.

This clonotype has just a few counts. The CDR3, as DNA: TGCAGTGCTAGAGGATATAGCAATCAGCCCCAGCATTTT. It yields the protein CSARGYSNQPQHF. This rearrangement joins TRBV20-1 to TRBJ1-5; D unclear. The CDR3 length is 13 residues. Trimming shortened V by 1 base and J by 0 bases, and 4 bases separated the two germline ends. Per the germline V gene, CDR1 is DFQATT and CDR2 is SNEGSKA (reference sequence).

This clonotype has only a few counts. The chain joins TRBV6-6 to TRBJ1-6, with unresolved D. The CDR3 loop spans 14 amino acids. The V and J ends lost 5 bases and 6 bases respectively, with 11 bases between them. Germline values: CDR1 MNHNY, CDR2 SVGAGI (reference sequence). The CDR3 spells CASSISGPNSPLHF. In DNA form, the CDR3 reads TGTGCCAGCAGTATATCTGGGCCTAATTCACCCCTCCACTTT.